This TCR beta chain derives from a study of OX40 agonist ivuxolimab in advanced cancers. About the research overall: In this trial design, patients received ivuxolimab intravenously at 0.01 to 10 mg/kg every 2 weeks. Study-wide points: Dose levels from 0.1 to 3.0 mg/kg saw CD4+ and CD8+ blood T cells expand clonally by week 6.

TCRdb's table, derived via immunoSEQ multiplex PCR, lists solely in-frame clones and lacks some. Counted here are nearly 65,000 clones, about nine tenths occurring once; the ten biggest clones make up less than 5%. Concerning this clone: Its target is unknown.

CDR3 size: 14 residues. Trimming took off 5 bases at V and 10 bases at J, with 17 bases between the two ends. Germline V gene sequence: CDR1 MNHEY, CDR2 SMNVEV (reference sequence). Systemic immunosuppression or autoimmune disease history was grounds to exclude patients. The TCR was taken from an adult with an advanced solid tumor such as melanoma, head and neck, liver or kidney cancer. Source: CD4+ or CD8+ T cells sorted from blood, taken in a trial of the OX40 agonist ivuxolimab. The chain joins TRBV27 to TRBJ2-2; D unclear. The CDR3 coding sequence is TGTGCCAGCAGTCCAAGGGCCCCGACGTTGGAGCTGTTTTTT. It translates to CASSPRAPTLELFF.